A selection of T cell receptor beta chains follows, all from one sample in a study of control samples from healthy donors and cancer patients. Data came from immunoSEQ multiplex PCR; TCRdb stores just in-frame clones and leaves some out. Of under 300,000 clones listed, around 80% are singletons. Sequences were obtained from PBMCs. The receptor source for this set is a woman aged 60 to 75 with lung cancer. CDR3s include the opening cysteine and the closing phenylalanine or tryptophan. The order of the fields is V gene, clone size, D gene, J gene, CDR3 DNA, CDR3 protein. A D gene is named only where the DNA matches it firmly. Clone size is given for some rows only: seen once, a few or many times, or a class if the clone is expanded.

>TRBV7-3|-|-|TRBJ2-5
TGTGCCAGCAGCCCGACAGGTACCCAAGAGACCCAGTACTTC
CASSPTGTQETQYF
>TRBV5-1|-|-|TRBJ2-1
TGCGCCAGCAGATCAGGGGTAATCTCCTACAATGAGCAGTTCTTC
CASRSGVISYNEQFF
>TRBV9|-|-|TRBJ2-3
TGTGCCAGCAGCGTAGTTGAGGGGCAGCAGTATTTT
CASSVVEGQQYF
>TRBV2|-|-|TRBJ1-5
TGTGCCAGCAGTCCAGTCTCGGGATGGCCCCAGCATTTT
CASSPVSGWPQHF
>TRBV12-3/TRBV12-4|-|-|TRBJ1-5
TGTGCCAGCAGCCCCTTTTGGGATCAGCCCCAGCATTTT
CASSPFWDQPQHF
>TRBV20-1|-|-|TRBJ1-1
TGCAGTGCTAGTTACCACCCCGGCGACACTGAAGCTTTCTTT
CSASYHPGDTEAFF
>TRBV9|few|-|TRBJ2-1
TGTGCCAGCAGCGACGGACCGGGGAATGAGCAGTTCTTC
CASSDGPGNEQFF
>TRBV7-6|few|TRBD2|TRBJ2-1
TGTGCCAGCAGCTTATCGGGTGCGGGAGGGCCTAATGAGCAGTTCTTC
CASSLSGAGGPNEQFF
>TRBV5-4|-|TRBD1|TRBJ2-7
TGTGCCAGCAGGCTTGGGACAGGGGCTCGTGAGCAGTACTTC
CASRLGTGAREQYF
>TRBV27|once|-|TRBJ2-5
TGTGCCAGCAGTTTATCCCGCCAACAAGAGACCCAGTACTTC
CASSLSRQQETQYF
>TRBV6-4|-|TRBD2|TRBJ2-1
TGTGCCAGCAGTGACTCCGGGAGGGGGACGCAGTTCTTC
CASSDSGRGTQFF
>TRBV7-9|-|-|TRBJ1-5
TGTGCCAGCAGCTTAGGAGGGGTCGAGGAAAGTCAGCCCCAGCATTTT
CASSLGGVEESQPQHF
>TRBV19|few|-|TRBJ1-1
TGTGCCAGTATTGTGCAGGGGCTTGGCACTGAAGCTTTCTTT
CASIVQGLGTEAFF
>TRBV18|-|-|TRBJ2-5
TGTGCCAGCTCACCAGGGCAAGAGACCCAGTACTTC
CASSPGQETQYF
>TRBV7-6|-|TRBD2|TRBJ2-1
TGTGCCAGCAGCCTAGGGGTAGCGGGAGAGGGTGAGCAGTTCTTC
CASSLGVAGEGEQFF
>TRBV7-9|-|-|TRBJ1-1
TGTGCCAGCAGCTTTATGATGAACACTGAAGCTTTCTTT
CASSFMMNTEAFF
>TRBV19|-|-|TRBJ1-5
TGTGCCAGTAGTCGGACTCCGATGAACAATCAGCCCCAGCATTTT
CASSRTPMNNQPQHF
>TRBV5-1|-|TRBD2|TRBJ2-5
TGCGCCAGCAGCCCCCCCGCGGGGGGCCAAGAGACCCAGTACTTC
CASSPPAGGQETQYF
>TRBV5-1|once|-|TRBJ2-4
TGCGCCAGCAGCTTGGGTGTAGCGGACATTCAGTACTTC
CASSLGVADIQYF
>TRBV18|-|-|TRBJ2-5
TGTGCCACCTTTCAACAACTTCAAGAGACCCAGTACTTC
CATFQQLQETQYF
>TRBV20-1|-|-|TRBJ2-7
TGCAGTGCGCCTCCGTACGAGCAGTACTTC
CSAPPYEQYF
>TRBV30|-|-|TRBJ2-7
TGTGCCTGGAGTGCCCCCACAGGGACTACGACCTACGAGCAGTACTTC
CAWSAPTGTTTYEQYF
>TRBV4-2|-|-|TRBJ2-7
TGTGCCAGCAGCCAAGATAGGAACTACGAGCAGTACTTC
CASSQDRNYEQYF
>TRBV21-1|-|-|TRBJ1-1
TGTGCCAGCAGCAAAGGGGGAGGGAACACTGAAGCTTTCTTT
CASSKGGGNTEAFF
>TRBV28|-|-|TRBJ2-1
TGTGCCAGCGCTGCCTACTTTGAGCAGTTCTTC
CASAAYFEQFF
>TRBV5-5|-|-|TRBJ2-7
TGTGCCAGCAGCTCACTCCATACCTACTCCTACGAGCAGTACTTC
CASSSLHTYSYEQYF
>TRBV19|-|-|TRBJ1-1
TGTGCCAGCAATTTGGGGGTCGACATGAACACTGAAGCTTTCTTT
CASNLGVDMNTEAFF
>TRBV7-8|-|-|TRBJ2-3
TGTGCCAGCAGCTCTCTTCCGGGGCCGAGCACAGATACGCAGTATTTT
CASSSLPGPSTDTQYF
>TRBV11-2|few|-|TRBJ2-7
TGTGCCAGCACTCAAGCGCAGGGCAACTCCTACGAGCAGTACTTC
CASTQAQGNSYEQYF
>TRBV6-1|-|-|TRBJ1-5
TGTGCCAGCAGTGAAGGGGGGAATCAGCCCCAGCATTTT
CASSEGGNQPQHF
>TRBV2|-|-|TRBJ1-1
TGTGCCAGCAGTTTACAGGGCTATGAAGCTTTCTTT
CASSLQGYEAFF
>TRBV25-1|once|-|TRBJ1-1
TGTGCCAGCAGTAGGGGGAACTCGAACACTGAAGCTTTCTTT
CASSRGNSNTEAFF
>TRBV11-2|-|TRBD2|TRBJ2-7
TGTGCCAGCAGCCGTCGCCGACTAGCGGGGGCCCCTGGGCTTTCGGAGCAGTACTTC
CASSRRRLAGAPGLSEQYF
>TRBV11-2|-|-|TRBJ1-1
TGTGCCAGCAGCTTCCGGGAGACAAAGGACTACACTGAAGCTTTCTTT
CASSFRETKDYTEAFF
>TRBV19|-|-|TRBJ2-7
TGTGCCAGTAGTATCGGCAGGGTTGATTACGAGCAGTACTTC
CASSIGRVDYEQYF
>TRBV5-1|-|-|TRBJ2-2
TGCGCCAGCAGCTTGGGCGGCGGGGACACCGGGGAGCTGTTTTTT
CASSLGGGDTGELFF
>TRBV2|many|-|TRBJ2-4
TGTGCCAGCAGACTTTCCTTTGCCAAAAACATTCAGTACTTC
CASRLSFAKNIQYF
>TRBV20-1|-|-|TRBJ2-7
TGCAGTGCAGCCGGAACCTACGAGCAGTACTTC
CSAAGTYEQYF
>TRBV5-1|-|-|TRBJ1-2
TGCGCCAGCAGCCAGGACGTCTATGGCTACACCTTC
CASSQDVYGYTF
>TRBV7-8|few|TRBD2|TRBJ2-1
TGTGCCAGCAGCCCCAGCGGGAGTGGCTACAATGAGCAGTTCTTC
CASSPSGSGYNEQFF
>TRBV6-5|-|-|TRBJ1-1
TGTGCCAGCAGTTACTCGAGGAGATCAGACACTGAAGCTTTCTTT
CASSYSRRSDTEAFF
>TRBV7-3|-|-|TRBJ2-2
TGTGCCAGCAGCTTATTGGGCACCGGGGAGCTGTTTTTT
CASSLLGTGELFF
>TRBV7-3|-|TRBD1|TRBJ2-1
TGTGCCAGCAGCCCAAACCTCCGGACAGGGAGCTCCTACAATGAGCAGTTCTTC
CASSPNLRTGSSYNEQFF
>TRBV28|-|-|TRBJ2-3
TGTGCCAGCAGTAATACAGGTTTCACAGATACGCAGTATTTT
CASSNTGFTDTQYF
>TRBV4-1|-|-|TRBJ1-4
TGCGCCAGCAGCCAACGGGGGAATAATGAAAAACTGTTTTTT
CASSQRGNNEKLFF
>TRBV28|-|-|TRBJ2-7
TGTGCCAGCAGTTTAACGGGCCCCTACGAGCAGTACTTC
CASSLTGPYEQYF
>TRBV23-1|-|-|TRBJ1-2
TGCGCCAGCAGTCAATCGTACCGGGGGGCAAGCTATGGCTACACCTTC
CASSQSYRGASYGYTF
>TRBV19|-|TRBD1|TRBJ2-1
TGTGCCAGTAGTCCGTCGACAGGGTTTGGGGCTTCCACCTCCTACAATGAGCAGTTCTTC
CASSPSTGFGASTSYNEQFF
>TRBV12-3/TRBV12-4|once|-|TRBJ1-5
TGTGCCAGCAGTTTAAACGAGCAGCAGCCCCAGCATTTT
CASSLNEQQPQHF
>TRBV7-8|-|-|TRBJ2-3
TGTGCCAGCAGCTCCCTTTTGGCAGATACGCAGTATTTT
CASSSLLADTQYF
>TRBV6-5|-|-|TRBJ2-3
TGTGCCAGCAGGCGTACGGACAGCGCAGATACGCAGTATTTT
CASRRTDSADTQYF
>TRBV3-1/TRBV3-2|-|-|TRBJ1-4
TGTGCCAGCAGCCAAGGGGGAACAACTAATGAAAAACTGTTTTTT
CASSQGGTTNEKLFF